This TCR beta chain emerged from a study of cytomegalovirus exposure and HLA in healthy donors. The PCR made use of 60 Vbeta and 13 Jbeta primers. This table comes from immunoSEQ multiplex PCR, and its TCRdb copy is limited to in-frame clones, with some not included. This sample has roughly 150,000 clones; around 73% occur once, and the top ten carry about 5%. The CDR3 has 16 amino acids. In germline, CDR1 is SGHVS, CDR2 FQNEAQ. V was shortened by 2 bases and J by 8 bases, with 19 bases between the two germline ends. This clone occurred once. This receptor was identified in a woman between 18 and 29 years old in good health and CMV-seropositive. The sample comprised PBMCs. The V call is TRBV7-8, the J call TRBJ2-1; a possible D gene is TRBD1 (5 bases). Here the CDR3 DNA reads TGTGCCAGCAGCTTACCGTGGCGGCCAGGGATGGATGAGCAGTTCTTC. Translated: CASSLPWRPGMDEQFF.